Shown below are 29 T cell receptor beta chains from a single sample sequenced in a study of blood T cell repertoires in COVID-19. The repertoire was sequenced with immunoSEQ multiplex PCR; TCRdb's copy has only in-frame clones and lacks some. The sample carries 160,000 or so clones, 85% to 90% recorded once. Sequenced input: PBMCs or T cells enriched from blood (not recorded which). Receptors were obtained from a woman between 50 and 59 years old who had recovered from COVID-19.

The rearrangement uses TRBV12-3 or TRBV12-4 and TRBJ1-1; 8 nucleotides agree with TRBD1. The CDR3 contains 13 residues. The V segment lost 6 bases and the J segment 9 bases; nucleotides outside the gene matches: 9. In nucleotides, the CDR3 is TGTGCCAGCAGCCTCCAGCGGACAGGGAAAGCTTTCTTT. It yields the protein CASSLQRTGKAFF.

In DNA form, the CDR3 reads TGTGCCAGCAGTTTAGCCTCTGGGGCCAACGTCCTGACTTTC. This codes for CASSLASGANVLTF. The chain combines TRBV6-2 or TRBV6-3 with TRBJ2-6; D is unresolved. The CDR3 runs to 14 residues. Germline values: CDR1 MNHEY, CDR2 SVGEGT. Deletions cut 4 bases from V and 0 bases from J, with 4 bases between.

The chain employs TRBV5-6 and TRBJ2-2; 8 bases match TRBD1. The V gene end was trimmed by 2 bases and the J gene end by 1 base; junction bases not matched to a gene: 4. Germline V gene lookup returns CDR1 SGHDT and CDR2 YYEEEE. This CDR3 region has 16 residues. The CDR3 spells CASSFDRGLNTGELFF. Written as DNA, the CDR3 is TGTGCCAGCAGCTTCGACAGGGGCCTGAACACCGGGGAGCTGTTTTTT.

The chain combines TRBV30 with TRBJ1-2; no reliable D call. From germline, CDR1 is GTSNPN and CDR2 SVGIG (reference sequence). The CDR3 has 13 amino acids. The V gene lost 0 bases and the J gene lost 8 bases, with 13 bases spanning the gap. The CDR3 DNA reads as TGTGCCTGGAGTGTCTGGCGGGCCGGGGGCTACACCTTC. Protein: CAWSVWRAGGYTF.

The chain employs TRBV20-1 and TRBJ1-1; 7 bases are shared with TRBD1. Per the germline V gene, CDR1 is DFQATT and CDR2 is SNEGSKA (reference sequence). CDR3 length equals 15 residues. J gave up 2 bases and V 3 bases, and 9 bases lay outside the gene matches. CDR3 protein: CSASETGRANTEAFF. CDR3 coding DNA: TGCAGTGCTAGTGAGACAGGGAGAGCTAACACTGAAGCTTTCTTT.

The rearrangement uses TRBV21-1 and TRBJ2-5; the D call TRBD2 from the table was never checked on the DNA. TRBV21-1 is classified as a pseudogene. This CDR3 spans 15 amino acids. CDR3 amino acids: CASSATSGERETQYF. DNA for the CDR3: TGTGCCAGCAGCGCTACTAGCGGGGAACGGGAGACCCAGTACTTC.

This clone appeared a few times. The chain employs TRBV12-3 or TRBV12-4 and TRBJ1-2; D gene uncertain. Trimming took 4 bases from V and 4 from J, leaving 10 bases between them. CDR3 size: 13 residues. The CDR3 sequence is CASSWTRTYGYTF. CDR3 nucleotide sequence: TGTGCCAGCAGTTGGACTCGGACCTATGGCTACACCTTC.

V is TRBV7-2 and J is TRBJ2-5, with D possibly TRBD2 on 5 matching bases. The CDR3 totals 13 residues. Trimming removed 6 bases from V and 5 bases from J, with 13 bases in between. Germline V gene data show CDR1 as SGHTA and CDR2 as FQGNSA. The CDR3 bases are TGTGCCAGCAGGCGGTCGGGGTCGGAGACCCAGTACTTC. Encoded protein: CASRRSGSETQYF.

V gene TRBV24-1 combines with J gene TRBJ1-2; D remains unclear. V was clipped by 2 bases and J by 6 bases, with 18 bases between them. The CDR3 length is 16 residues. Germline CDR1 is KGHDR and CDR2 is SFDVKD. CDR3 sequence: CATSDSTGLPQDGYTF. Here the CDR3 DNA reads TGTGCCACCAGTGATTCCACCGGACTGCCCCAGGATGGCTACACCTTC.

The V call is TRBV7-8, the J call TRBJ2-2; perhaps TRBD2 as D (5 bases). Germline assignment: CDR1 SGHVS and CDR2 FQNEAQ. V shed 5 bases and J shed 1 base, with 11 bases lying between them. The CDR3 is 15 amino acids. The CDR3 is CASSPDSLNTGELFF. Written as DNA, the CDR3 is TGTGCCAGCAGCCCGGACTCCCTGAACACCGGGGAGCTGTTTTTT.

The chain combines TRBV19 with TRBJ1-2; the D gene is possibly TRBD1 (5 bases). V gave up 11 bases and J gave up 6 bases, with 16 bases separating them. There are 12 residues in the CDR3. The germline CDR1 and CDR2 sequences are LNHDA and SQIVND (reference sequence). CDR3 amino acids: CAGWGSGDGYTF. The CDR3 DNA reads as TGTGCCGGATGGGGCAGTGGGGATGGCTACACCTTC.

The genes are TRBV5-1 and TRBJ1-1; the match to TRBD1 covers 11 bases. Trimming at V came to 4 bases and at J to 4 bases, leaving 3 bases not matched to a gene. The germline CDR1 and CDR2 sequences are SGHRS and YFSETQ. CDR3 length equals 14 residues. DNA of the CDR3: TGCGCCAGCAGCCGGGACAGGGGGGCCACTGAAGCTTTCTTT. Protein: CASSRDRGATEAFF.

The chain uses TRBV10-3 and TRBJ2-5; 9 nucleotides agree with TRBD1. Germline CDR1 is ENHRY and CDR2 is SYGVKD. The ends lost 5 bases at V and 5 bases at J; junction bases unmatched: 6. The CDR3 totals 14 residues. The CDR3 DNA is TGTGCCATCAGTCCCGGGACAGGGATGGAGACCCAGTACTTC. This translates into CAISPGTGMETQYF.

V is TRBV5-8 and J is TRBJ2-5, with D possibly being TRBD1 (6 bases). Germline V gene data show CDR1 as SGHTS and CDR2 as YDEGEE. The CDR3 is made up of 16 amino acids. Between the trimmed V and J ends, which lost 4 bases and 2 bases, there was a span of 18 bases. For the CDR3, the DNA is TGTGCCAGCAGCCCGGGACGGACAGTGCTTCAAGAGACCCAGTACTTC. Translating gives CASSPGRTVLQETQYF.

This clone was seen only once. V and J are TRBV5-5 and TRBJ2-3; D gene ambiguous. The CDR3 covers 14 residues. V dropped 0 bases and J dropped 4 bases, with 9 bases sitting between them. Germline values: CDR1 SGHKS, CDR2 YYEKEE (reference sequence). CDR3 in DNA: TGTGCCAGCAGCTTGGGTAGCATGCCAGATACGCAGTATTTT. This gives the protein CASSLGSMPDTQYF.

CDR3 loop: CASSPTTGGNQPQHF. The CDR3 bases are TGTGCCAGCAGTCCCACAACAGGGGGCAATCAGCCCCAGCATTTT. This rearrangement joins TRBV6-5 to TRBJ1-5, with 7 bases identical to TRBD1. With 5 bases clipped from V and 2 bases from J, the junction kept 6 bases outside the gene matches. From germline, CDR1 is MNHEY and CDR2 SVGAGI. The CDR3 has 15 residues.

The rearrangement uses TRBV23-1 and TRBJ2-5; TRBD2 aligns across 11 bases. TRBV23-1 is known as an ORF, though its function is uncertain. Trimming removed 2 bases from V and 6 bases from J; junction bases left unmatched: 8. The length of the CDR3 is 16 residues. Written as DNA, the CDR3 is TGCGCCAGCAGTCAAACGCCGACTAGCGGGGTGAAGACCCAGTACTTC. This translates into CASSQTPTSGVKTQYF.

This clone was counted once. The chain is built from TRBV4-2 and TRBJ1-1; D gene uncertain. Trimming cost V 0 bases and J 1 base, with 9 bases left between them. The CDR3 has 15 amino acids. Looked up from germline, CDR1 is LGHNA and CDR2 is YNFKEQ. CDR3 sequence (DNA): TGTGCCAGCAGCCAAGAGTTCAGGTCGAACACTGAAGCTTTCTTT. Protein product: CASSQEFRSNTEAFF.

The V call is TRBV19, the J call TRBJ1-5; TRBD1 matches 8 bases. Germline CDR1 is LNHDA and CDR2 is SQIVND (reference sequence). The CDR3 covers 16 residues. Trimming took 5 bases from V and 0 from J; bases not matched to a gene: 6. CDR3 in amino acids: CASSLRTGNSNQPQHF. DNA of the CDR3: TGTGCCAGTAGTCTCCGGACAGGGAATAGCAATCAGCCCCAGCATTTT.

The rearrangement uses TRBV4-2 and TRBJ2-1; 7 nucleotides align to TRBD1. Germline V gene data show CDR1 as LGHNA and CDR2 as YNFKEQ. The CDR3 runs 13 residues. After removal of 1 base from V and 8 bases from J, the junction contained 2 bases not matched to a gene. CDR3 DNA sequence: TGTGCCAGCAGCCAAGGCAGGGGGTATGAGCAGTTCTTC. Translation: CASSQGRGYEQFF.

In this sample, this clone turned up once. This CDR3 reads CASSVEAGGVYEQYF. The CDR3 DNA reads as TGTGCCAGCAGCGTAGAGGCAGGGGGCGTTTACGAGCAGTACTTC. V gene TRBV9 combines with J gene TRBJ2-7; 8 bases fit TRBD1. J lost 4 bases, V lost 0 bases, and 6 bases had no gene match. The germline gives CDR1 SGDLS, CDR2 YYNGEE. The CDR3 extends over 15 amino acids.

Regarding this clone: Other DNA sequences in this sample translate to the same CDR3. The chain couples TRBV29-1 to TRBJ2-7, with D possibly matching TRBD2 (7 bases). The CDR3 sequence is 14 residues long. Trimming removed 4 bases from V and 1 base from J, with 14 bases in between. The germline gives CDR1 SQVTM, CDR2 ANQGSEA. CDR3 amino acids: CSVGGGGGSYEQYF. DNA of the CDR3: TGCAGCGTTGGGGGCGGGGGCGGTTCCTACGAGCAGTACTTC.

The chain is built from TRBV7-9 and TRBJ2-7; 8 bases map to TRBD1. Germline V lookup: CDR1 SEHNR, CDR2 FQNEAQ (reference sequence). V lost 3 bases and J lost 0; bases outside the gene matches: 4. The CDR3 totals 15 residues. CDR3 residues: CASSLGTGISYEQYF. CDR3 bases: TGTGCCAGCAGCTTGGGGACAGGCATCTCCTACGAGCAGTACTTC.

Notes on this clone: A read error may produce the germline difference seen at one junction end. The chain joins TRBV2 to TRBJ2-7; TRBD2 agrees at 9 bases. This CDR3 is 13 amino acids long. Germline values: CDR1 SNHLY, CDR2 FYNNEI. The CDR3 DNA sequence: TGTGCCGGCAGGGGGACTAGCATCGACGAGCAGTACTTC. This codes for CAGRGTSIDEQYF. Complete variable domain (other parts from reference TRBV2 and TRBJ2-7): EPEVTQTPSHQVTQMGQEVILRCVPISNHLYFYWYRQILGQKVEFLVSFYNNEISEKSEIFDDQFSVERPDGSNFTLKIRSTKLEDSAMYFCAGRGTSIDEQYFGPGTRLTVT.

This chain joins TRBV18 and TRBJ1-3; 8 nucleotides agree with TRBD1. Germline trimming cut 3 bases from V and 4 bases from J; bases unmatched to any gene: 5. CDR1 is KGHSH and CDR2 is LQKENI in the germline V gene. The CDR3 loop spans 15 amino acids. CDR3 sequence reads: CASSPDRGSGNTIYF. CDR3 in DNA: TGTGCCAGCTCACCCGACAGGGGTTCCGGAAACACCATATATTTT.

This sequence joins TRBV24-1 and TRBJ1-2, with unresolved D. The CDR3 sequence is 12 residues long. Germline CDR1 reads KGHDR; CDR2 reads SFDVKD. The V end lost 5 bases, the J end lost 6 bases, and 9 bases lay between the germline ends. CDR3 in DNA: TGTGCCACCAGTGTCCGGGGTCATGGCTACACCTTC. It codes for CATSVRGHGYTF.

The CDR3 sequence: CASSLAETGLTDTQYF. DNA for the CDR3: TGTGCCAGCAGCTTAGCCGAGACAGGTCTCACAGATACGCAGTATTTT. This chain connects TRBV7-2 to TRBJ2-3; perhaps TRBD1 as D (6 bases). This CDR3 is 16 amino acids long. The V end was cut by 0 bases, the J end by 2 bases, with 12 bases between. Germline CDR1 is SGHTA and CDR2 is FQGNSA.

The CDR3 loop is CASSHRMAPSNQPQHF. In DNA, the CDR3 is TGTGCCAGCAGTCACAGGATGGCCCCTAGCAATCAGCCCCAGCATTTT. The chain recombines TRBV5-8 with TRBJ1-5, with D possibly being TRBD1 (5 bases). This CDR3 is built from 16 residues. V was clipped by 5 bases and J by 0 bases, with 15 bases between them. Germline V gives CDR1 SGHTS, CDR2 YDEGEE.

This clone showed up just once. This chain's CDR3 is CASSLSGFPGGAGYTF. The CDR3 nucleotides read TGTGCCAGCAGTTTATCAGGATTCCCAGGGGGCGCGGGCTACACCTTC. The chain joins TRBV27 to TRBJ1-2, with 8 bases identical to TRBD1. J was trimmed by 8 bases and V by 0 bases; bases with no gene match: 11. Germline V gene data show CDR1 as MNHEY and CDR2 as SMNVEV (reference sequence). This CDR3 spans 16 amino acids.